The following is a T cell receptor (beta chain) sequence with its context. This entry is derived from a study of T cells expressing NK-cell markers. About the research overall: HCMV serostatus: seven of eight sequenced donors positive, one negative.

TCRdb re-called the 5' RACE reads; one entry per CDR3 protein, DNA not given. Its table lists about half a million distinct CDR3 sequences. The CDR3 has 11 amino acids. CDR1 is SGHTA, CDR2 FQGTGA, per germline. Sequenced material: blood T cells: a sorted CD56 or NKG2C T cell subset, CD4+ or CD8+ T cells, or bulk PBMC T cells (not recorded which). The source of this sequence is a woman between 50 and 59 years old in good health. The chain is built from TRBV7-3 and TRBJ2-7. CDR3 protein: CASSLGNEQYF.